The rows below give T cell receptor beta chains drawn from one sample of a study of spatial heterogeneity in lung cancer. TCRdb processed the 5' RACE reads anew with MiXCR; each CDR3 protein has one entry. Of about 3,400 distinct CDR3 sequences in the sample, roughly 6.1% were seen once. Sequencing was performed on lung tumor tissue, taken at surgery. These receptors were collected from a male donor with early-stage non-small cell lung cancer. The CDR3 runs from the conserved cysteine through the conserved F or W. D genes are given only for firm matches. Clone size is shown for a subset of rows, as once, few, many or a class of expanded clone.

J gene	V gene	D gene	clone size	CDR3 DNA	CDR3 protein
TRBJ2-5	TRBV2	NA	medium-sized	TGTGCCAGCAGCGTCAGTCAAGAGACCCAGTACTTC	CASSVSQETQYF
TRBJ2-3	TRBV5-1	NA	NA	TGCGCCAGCAGCTTGGCGGTTGGCACAGATACGCAGTATTTT	CASSLAVGTDTQYF
TRBJ2-4	TRBV4-1	NA	medium-sized	TGCGCCAGCAGCCAAGACCCTATGGACCTACTGGGTTCCAGAAACATTCAGTACTTC	CASSQDPMDLLGSRNIQYF
TRBJ1-1	TRBV5-1	TRBD1	medium-sized	TGCGCCAGCAGGGCCGGGACAGTGAACACTGAAGCTTTCTTT	CASRAGTVNTEAFF
TRBJ1-5	TRBV20-1	TRBD1	many	TGCAGTGCTAGGGAGTCCGGGACAGGCGTTTCCCAGCATTTT	CSARESGTGVSQHF
TRBJ2-3	TRBV5-1	NA	medium-sized	TGCGCCAGCAGCCCCATGAGACAGTCGGATACGCAGTATTTT	CASSPMRQSDTQYF
TRBJ1-4	TRBV4-1	NA	medium-sized	TGCGCCAGCAGCCAAGATGGTGGGGGGGCTAATGAAAAACTGTTTTTT	CASSQDGGGANEKLFF
TRBJ1-5	TRBV12-3/TRBV12-4	TRBD1	few	TGTGCCAGCAGTTTTCAGGGGGGGGCATTCCCCCAGCATTTT	CASSFQGGAFPQHF
TRBJ2-5	TRBV29-1	NA	many	TGCAGCGTTGCCCCGGGGCAAGAGACCCAGTACTTC	CSVAPGQETQYF
TRBJ2-3	TRBV11-2	NA	medium-sized	TGTGCCAGCAGCTCGGGCCATAGCACAGATACGCAGTATTTT	CASSSGHSTDTQYF
TRBJ2-3	TRBV9	TRBD2	medium-sized	TGTGCCAGCAGCGTATCCCCAGCGGGAGAAAGCGGCACAGATACGCAGTATTTT	CASSVSPAGESGTDTQYF
TRBJ2-3	TRBV18	NA	few	TGTGCCAGCTCACCACCGGCAGATACGCAGTATTTT	CASSPPADTQYF
TRBJ1-2	TRBV6-1	TRBD1	medium-sized	TGTGCCAGCAGGTTGGACAGGGGCGGCTACACCTTC	CASRLDRGGYTF
TRBJ2-6	TRBV20-1	NA	medium-sized	TGCAGTGCTTTGGACAAACGTAACACTGGGGCCAACGTCCTGACTTTC	CSALDKRNTGANVLTF
TRBJ1-1	TRBV25-1	NA	medium-sized	TGTGCCAGCCGCCGACAGAGCTTGAACACTGAAGCTTTCTTT	CASRRQSLNTEAFF
TRBJ1-1	TRBV20-1	NA	NA	TGCAGTGCTAAGGGGGGCGTGCTGAACACTGAAGCTTTCTTT	CSAKGGVLNTEAFF
TRBJ1-4	TRBV5-1	NA	medium-sized	TGCGCCAGCAGCCTGCAGGGGTATGAAAAACTGTTTTTT	CASSLQGYEKLFF
TRBJ1-1	TRBV5-1	TRBD1	medium-sized	TGCGCCAGCAGCGCGCGACAGGGTTGGAACACTGAAGCTTTCTTT	CASSARQGWNTEAFF
TRBJ2-7	TRBV20-1	NA	many	TGCAGTGCTCTACTTGGGGGAAATACGGGGGAGCAGTACTTC	CSALLGGNTGEQYF
TRBJ2-5	TRBV5-1	NA	medium-sized	TGCGCCAGCAGCTTGGCCGGGGAGACCCAGTACTTC	CASSLAGETQYF
TRBJ1-1	TRBV11-2	TRBD1	many	TGTGCCAGCAGCTCAGGGGGGAAGAACACTGAAGCTTTCTTT	CASSSGGKNTEAFF
TRBJ2-1	TRBV21-1	NA	many	TGTGCCAGCCCTCTCCGGGACAGGGGAAATTTTGATAATGAGCAGTTCTTC	CASPLRDRGNFDNEQFF
TRBJ2-5	TRBV28	NA	many	TGTGCCGCTCGGACGGGACAAGAGACCCAGTACTTC	CAARTGQETQYF
TRBJ2-1	TRBV21-1	NA	medium-sized	TGTGCCAGCAGCCACCCACTCCTCCACAATGAGCAGTTCTTC	CASSHPLLHNEQFF
TRBJ1-1	TRBV6-1	NA	medium-sized	TGTGCCAGCAGTGAACGGCAGGTCCTTGAAGCTTTCTTT	CASSERQVLEAFF
TRBJ1-4	TRBV6-5	NA	medium-sized	TGTGCCAGCAGTTACGTCAGGGGCGAAAAACTGTTTTTT	CASSYVRGEKLFF
TRBJ1-2	TRBV6-1	TRBD1	medium-sized	TGTGCCAGCAGACAGACAGGGAAGACCTATGGCTACACCTTC	CASRQTGKTYGYTF
TRBJ1-2	TRBV9	TRBD1	medium-sized	TGTGCCAGCAGCGGACAGGGGCGAGGTGGCTACACCTTC	CASSGQGRGGYTF
TRBJ2-7	TRBV6-2/TRBV6-3	TRBD2	medium-sized	TGTGCCAGCAGTTTTACTAGCGGATACTACGAGCAGTACTTC	CASSFTSGYYEQYF
TRBJ2-7	TRBV28	NA	NA	TGTGCCAGCACTTCTCTCCGAGGGGGGCAGTACTTC	CASTSLRGGQYF
TRBJ2-6	TRBV4-3	NA	medium-sized	TGCGCCAGCAGCCAAGGTGTGGGTTGGCGGGTCCTAAGCTCTGGGGCCAACGTCCTGACTTTC	CASSQGVGWRVLSSGANVLTF
TRBJ2-6	TRBV28	NA	medium-sized	TGTGCCAGCAGTTTATTGTCCGGGGGCGGCTCTGGGGCCAACGTCCTGACTTTC	CASSLLSGGGSGANVLTF
TRBJ2-3	TRBV7-2	NA	few	TGTGCCAGCAGCTTAGTCCGGCGGACCGTTGGCACAGATACGCAGTATTTT	CASSLVRRTVGTDTQYF
TRBJ2-1	TRBV5-1	TRBD2	many	TGCGCCAGCAGCTTGGCCCCGGGCAGGCGGGGGAATGAGCAGTTCTTC	CASSLAPGRRGNEQFF
TRBJ1-1	TRBV29-1	NA	NA	TGCAGCGTTTTTCTTGACGGTTTGAACACTGAAGCTTTCTTT	CSVFLDGLNTEAFF
TRBJ2-3	TRBV6-1	NA	medium-sized	TGTGCCAGCAGCCGGGACCCGATTGGTACAGATACGCAGTATTTT	CASSRDPIGTDTQYF
TRBJ1-5	TRBV12-3/TRBV12-4	NA	medium-sized	TGTGCCAGCAGTCTGGGACTGAGCAATCAGCCCCAGCATTTT	CASSLGLSNQPQHF
TRBJ2-1	TRBV20-1	TRBD2	many	TGCAGTGCTAGAGGTGTCATCCGGCGGGGGGGCCTTTACAATGAGCAGTTCTTC	CSARGVIRRGGLYNEQFF
TRBJ2-1	TRBV7-2	NA	NA	TGTGCCAGCAGCTTATTCGAAGCCCTATACAATGAGCAGTTCTTC	CASSLFEALYNEQFF
TRBJ2-3	TRBV7-2	TRBD2	medium-sized	TGTGCCAGCAGCTTTAGCGGGTCTAGCACAGATACGCAGTATTTT	CASSFSGSSTDTQYF
TRBJ2-2	TRBV9	NA	few	TGTGCCAGCAGCCCGCCCGCCGGGGAGCTGTTTTTT	CASSPPAGELFF
TRBJ1-3	TRBV4-2	NA	medium-sized	TGTGCCAGCAGCCAAGATAGCGTGTTCTCTGGAAACACCATATATTTT	CASSQDSVFSGNTIYF
TRBJ1-2	TRBV29-1	NA	medium-sized	TGCAGCGTTGAAACCCAGGCCCCCGGCTACACCTTC	CSVETQAPGYTF
TRBJ1-2	TRBV4-1	TRBD1	medium-sized	TGCGCCAGCAGCCAATTTGGGACAGGGGCGAACTATGGCTACACCTTC	CASSQFGTGANYGYTF
TRBJ1-5	TRBV7-2	NA	medium-sized	TGTGCCAGCAGCTTAGCTCAAGGGCTCAATCAGCCCCAGCATTTT	CASSLAQGLNQPQHF
TRBJ1-6	TRBV6-5	TRBD1	medium-sized	TGTGCCAGCAGTCTCTGGACAGGGGGGTCCTATAATTCACCCCTCCACTTT	CASSLWTGGSYNSPLHF
TRBJ2-7	TRBV18	NA	medium-sized	TGTGCCAGCTCACCAGGGGCAGGGAACGAGCAGTACTTC	CASSPGAGNEQYF
TRBJ2-7	TRBV7-6	TRBD1	medium-sized	TGTGCCAGCACCCCAGGACCAGGGGGCTACGAGCAGTACTTC	CASTPGPGGYEQYF
TRBJ2-7	TRBV6-5	NA	medium-sized	TGTGCCAGCATCTCCGTAACCTACGAGCAGTACTTC	CASISVTYEQYF
TRBJ2-5	TRBV25-1	NA	NA	TGTGCCAGCAGTTGGGGCGGAAACCAAGAGACCCAGTACTTC	CASSWGGNQETQYF
TRBJ1-1	TRBV20-1	NA	NA	TGCAGTGCCAACGACAGGAACACTGAAGCTTTCTTT	CSANDRNTEAFF